Following are 18 T cell receptor beta chains from one sample sequenced in a study of Graves' ophthalmopathy and Graves' hyperthyroidism. Amplification of TCR beta CDR3 regions used RNA transcripts. HTBI-primed RT-PCR formed the first round, and a multiplex PCR formed the second. TCRdb reprocessed the multiplex PCR reads with MiXCR, giving one entry per CDR3 protein. The sample has 200,000 to 250,000 distinct CDR3 sequences, about 47% seen once. Sequencing input: peripheral blood. These receptor sequences come from an adult man with Graves' ophthalmopathy.

The gene calls are TRBV5-1 and TRBJ2-7; 8 bases agree with TRBD2. The CDR3 totals 17 residues. Germline CDR1 reads SGHRS; CDR2 reads YFSETQ. Trimming cost V 4 bases and J 2 bases; bases outside gene matches: 14. CDR3 protein: CASSPHGAGAFPYEQYF. Here the CDR3 DNA reads TGCGCCAGCAGCCCCCATGGAGCGGGAGCGTTCCCCTACGAGCAGTACTTC.

This clonotype turned up a few times. V and J are TRBV29-1 and TRBJ2-3; either TRBD1 or TRBD2 may supply D (5 bases each). Germline CDR1 and CDR2: SQVTM and ANQGSEA. The V end lost 5 bases, the J end lost 2 bases, and 11 bases lay between the germline ends. The CDR3 is made up of 13 amino acids. The CDR3 DNA sequence: TGCAGCGTTCTGGGGGAAGCCACAGATACGCAGTATTTT. This gives the protein CSVLGEATDTQYF.

This chain links TRBV9 with TRBJ2-7; D call uncertain. This CDR3 comprises 13 residues. Between the trimmed V and J ends, which lost 5 bases and 7 bases, there was a span of 16 bases. In germline, CDR1 is SGDLS, CDR2 YYNGEE. CDR3 sequence: CASSSPPSEEQYF. DNA for the CDR3: TGTGCCAGCAGTTCCCCCCCCAGCGAGGAGCAGTACTTC.

V gene TRBV19 combines with J gene TRBJ1-5, with D possibly matching TRBD1 (5 bases). Trimming pared 0 bases from V and 4 bases from J, leaving 10 bases between. The CDR3 is 15 residues long. Germline lookup yields CDR1 LNHDA and CDR2 SQIVND (reference sequence). The CDR3 region has the DNA TGTGCCAGTAGTATAGATGGGGGATGGAATCAGCCCCAGCATTTT. It is translated as CASSIDGGWNQPQHF.

The genes are TRBV15 and TRBJ1-5; the D gene is possibly TRBD1 (6 bases). Germline V lookup: CDR1 LNHNV, CDR2 YYDKDF (reference sequence). The CDR3 runs 20 residues. Trimming cost V 0 bases and J 3 bases, with 24 bases left between them. The CDR3 DNA is TGTGCCACCAGCAGAGATTATTTTCGGGACATTAGCAGGGACAATCAGCCCCAGCATTTT. Translation: CATSRDYFRDISRDNQPQHF.

The V call is TRBV20-1, the J call TRBJ2-7; no clear D gene. Between the trimmed V and J ends, which lost 2 bases and 0 bases, there was a span of 8 bases. Per the germline V gene, CDR1 is DFQATT and CDR2 is SNEGSKA (reference sequence). This CDR3 has 13 residues. The CDR3 region is CSARRVPSYEQYF. CDR3 nucleotide sequence: TGCAGTGCTAGACGAGTGCCCTCCTACGAGCAGTACTTC.

The rearrangement links TRBV2 to TRBJ1-4, with 8 nucleotides matching TRBD1. The CDR3 runs to 13 residues. Germline V gene data show CDR1 as SNHLY and CDR2 as FYNNEI. With 5 bases clipped from V and 10 bases from J, the junction kept 6 bases outside the gene matches. In nucleotides, the CDR3 is TGTGCCAGCAGTCCCACGGACAGGGTAAAACTGTTTTTT. Its translation is CASSPTDRVKLFF. Full variable domain (missing parts from reference TRBV2 and TRBJ1-4): EPEVTQTPSHQVTQMGQEVILRCVPISNHLYFYWYRQILGQKVEFLVSFYNNEISEKSEIFDDQFSVERPDGSNFTLKIRSTKLEDSAMYFCASSPTDRVKLFFGSGTQLSVL.

This clonotype occurred a few times. The chain uses TRBV28 and TRBJ2-7, with D uncertain. Germline V gene sequence: CDR1 MDHEN, CDR2 SYDVKM. Trimming removed 6 bases at V and 0 bases at J, with 3 bases between. The CDR3 has 11 amino acids. CDR3 nucleotide sequence: TGTGCCAGCAGGGACTCCTACGAGCAGTACTTC. Its protein product is CASRDSYEQYF.

This clonotype was counted a few times. The V and J genes are TRBV5-8 and TRBJ2-2; unclear D gene. CDR3 size: 15 residues. V was clipped by 2 bases and J by 1 base, with 9 bases between them. Germline lookup yields CDR1 SGHTS and CDR2 YDEGEE. CDR3 nucleotides: TGTGCCAGCAGCTTAGGTCGAAAGAACACCGGGGAGCTGTTTTTT. As protein: CASSLGRKNTGELFF.

J is TRBJ2-7 and V is TRBV29-1; the match to TRBD2 covers 7 bases. The CDR3 loop spans 14 amino acids. V was pared by 6 bases and J by 1 base, with 9 bases of the junction left unmatched. Looked up from germline, CDR1 is SQVTM and CDR2 is ANQGSEA. The CDR3 sequence is CSVSGGGISYEQYF. The CDR3 DNA sequence: TGCAGCGTCTCTGGGGGGGGAATATCCTACGAGCAGTACTTC.

V usage is TRBV10-3 and J usage is TRBJ2-6; D is ambiguous. Germline V gene sequence: CDR1 ENHRY, CDR2 SYGVKD. The CDR3 covers 19 residues. V lost 4 bases to trimming and J lost 1 base, with 20 bases between them. As DNA, the CDR3 is TGTGCCATCAGTGGGCCACTGGGCAGCGCGTTATCTGGGGCCAACGTCCTGACTTTC. Translation gives CAISGPLGSALSGANVLTF.

CDR3 sequence: CASSISGQGNYEQYF. The CDR3 nucleotides are TGTGCCAGTAGTATAAGTGGACAGGGGAACTACGAGCAGTACTTC. The J gene is TRBJ2-7, the V gene TRBV19; the match to TRBD1 covers 9 bases. CDR3 length: 15 residues. In germline, CDR1 is LNHDA, CDR2 SQIVND (reference sequence). Trimming cost V 2 bases and J 3 bases; bases outside gene matches: 5.

A few counts support this clonotype. This sequence joins TRBV7-2 and TRBJ1-5; no clear D. Germline V CDR1 and CDR2: SGHTA, FQGNSA. V lost 5 bases, J lost 4 bases, and 21 bases lay in between. This CDR3 contains 17 residues. CDR3 nucleotides: TGTGCCAGCAGCCTACGCCCCCGGGCAGGAGGGAATCAGCCCCAGCATTTT. Its protein is CASSLRPRAGGNQPQHF.

This clonotype was observed a few times. The chain couples TRBV5-1 to TRBJ1-5; the D is unclear. Trimming cost V 0 bases and J 1 base, with 8 bases left between them. In germline, CDR1 is SGHRS, CDR2 YFSETQ. This CDR3 comprises 15 residues. The CDR3: CASSLDRGSNQPQHF. The CDR3 DNA reads as TGCGCCAGCAGCTTGGACAGAGGGAGCAATCAGCCCCAGCATTTT.

This clonotype showed up just a few times. V usage is TRBV12-5 and J usage is TRBJ1-2; D call uncertain. V was shortened by 2 bases and J by 4 bases, with 5 bases between the two germline ends. The CDR3 sequence is 12 residues long. Germline CDR1 LGHNT, CDR2 FRNRAP. CDR3 region: CASGLPIYGYTF. CDR3 nucleotide sequence: TGTGCTAGTGGTTTGCCGATCTATGGCTACACCTTC.

This rearrangement joins TRBV5-4 to TRBJ1-2, with 7 bases fitting TRBD1. The germline gives CDR1 SGHNT, CDR2 YYREEE (reference sequence). V lost 4 bases, J lost 3 bases, and 6 bases stayed unmatched. The CDR3 runs to 14 residues. CDR3 loop: CASSEGTEHYGYTF. The CDR3, as DNA: TGTGCCAGCAGCGAGGGGACAGAGCACTATGGCTACACCTTC.

This clonotype came up a few times. CDR3 in DNA: TGTGCCAGTAGTATCCTCCGGGACAGAAGGTCACCCCTCCACTTT. It encodes CASSILRDRRSPLHF. J is TRBJ1-6 and V is TRBV19; TRBD1 agrees at 7 bases. The CDR3 extends over 15 amino acids. J gave up 10 bases and V 3 bases, and 9 bases lay outside the gene matches. Germline-derived CDR1 and CDR2 are LNHDA and SQIVND (reference sequence). The whole variable domain, filled in from reference TRBV19 and TRBJ1-6, reads DGGITQSPKYLFRKEGQNVTLSCEQNLNHDAMYWYRQDPGQGLRLIYYSQIVNDFQKGDIAEGYSVSREKKESFPLTVTSAQKNPTAFYLCASSILRDRRSPLHFGNGTRLTVT.

The chain is built from TRBV6-1 and TRBJ1-2; 7 bases fit TRBD1. The CDR3 is 13 residues long. V was clipped by 6 bases and J by 7 bases; unmatched bases: 8. Per germline, CDR1 MNHNS and CDR2 SASEGT. The CDR3 bases are TGTGCCAGCAGGGGACAGTGGGCGGGTGGCTACACCTTC. The encoded protein is CASRGQWAGGYTF.